Each of the 22 T cell receptor beta chains below was sequenced from the same sample in a study of OX40 agonist ivuxolimab in advanced cancers. Libraries were prepared by immunoSEQ multiplex PCR; TCRdb keeps only in-frame clonotypes and omits some of them. The table has about 12,000 clones, around 87% seen once. The sample here was CD4+ or CD8+ T cells sorted from blood, taken in a trial of the OX40 agonist ivuxolimab. The receptors shown here come from an adult with an advanced solid tumor such as melanoma, head and neck, liver or kidney cancer.

The rearrangement links TRBV14 to TRBJ2-1; 8 bases map to TRBD2. Trimming took 1 base from V and 4 from J; bases not matched to a gene: 3. Germline V gives CDR1 SGHDN, CDR2 FVKESK. CDR3 size: 15 residues. The CDR3 is CASSQGVAGYNEQFF. CDR3 DNA: TGTGCCAGCAGCCAAGGGGTAGCGGGATACAATGAGCAGTTCTTC.

This chain links TRBV5-1 with TRBJ2-3, with D tentatively TRBD2 (6 bases). Trimming took off 4 bases at V and 7 bases at J, with 19 bases between the two ends. This CDR3 is built from 15 residues. Germline V lookup: CDR1 SGHRS, CDR2 YFSETQ. The CDR3 spells CASSPTSRDSNTQYF. CDR3 bases: TGCGCCAGCAGCCCCACCTCGCGGGATTCGAATACGCAGTATTTT.

This clone is medium-sized by share. The chain has TRBV27 and TRBJ2-2; D gene unclear. V was shortened by 3 bases and J by 7 bases, with 6 bases between the two germline ends. Per the germline V gene, CDR1 is MNHEY and CDR2 is SMNVEV (reference sequence). This CDR3 region has 12 residues. DNA for the CDR3: TGTGCCAGCAGTTTTTTCGGCGGGGAGCTGTTTTTT. Protein product: CASSFFGGELFF.

The chain combines TRBV7-2 with TRBJ2-2, with 7 nucleotides matching TRBD2. The CDR3 runs to 15 residues. Germline CDR1 and CDR2: SGHTA and FQGNSA. V trimming: 6 bases; J trimming: 5 bases; junction bases outside the gene matches: 9. The CDR3 spells CASSPPLSGTGELFF. The DNA for the CDR3 is TGTGCCAGCAGTCCCCCTCTTAGCGGGACCGGGGAGCTGTTTTTT. Drawing the rest from reference TRBV7-2 and TRBJ2-2, the complete variable domain is GAGVSQSPSNKVTEKGKDVELRCDPISGHTALYWYRQSLGQGLEFLIYFQGNSAPDKSGLPSDRFSAERTGGSVSTLTIQRTQQEDSAVYLCASSPPLSGTGELFFGEGSRLTVL.

The genes are TRBV7-3 and TRBJ2-1; maybe TRBD1 (5 bases). Germline CDR1 SGHTA, CDR2 FQGTGA. V lost 5 bases, J lost 7 bases, and 9 bases lay in between. This CDR3 contains 12 residues. This CDR3 reads CASSPDRNEQFF. The CDR3 region has the DNA TGTGCCAGCAGCCCTGACAGAAATGAGCAGTTCTTC.

This rearrangement joins TRBV7-3 to TRBJ2-1; 10 bases fit TRBD2. This CDR3 has 15 amino acids. Germline V gene data show CDR1 as SGHTA and CDR2 as FQGTGA. Trimming removed 3 bases from V and 6 bases from J; junction bases left unmatched: 5. The CDR3 is CASSFGLAELNEQFF. The CDR3 DNA is TGTGCCAGCAGCTTTGGACTAGCGGAACTCAATGAGCAGTTCTTC. The variable domain in full, with the rest retrieved from reference TRBV7-3 and TRBJ2-1, is GAGVSQTPSNKVTEKGKYVELRCDPISGHTALYWYRQSLGQGPEFLIYFQGTGAADDSGLPNDRFFAVRPEGSVSTLKIQRTERGDSAVYLCASSFGLAELNEQFFGPGTRLTVL.

This clone occurred a few times. The rearrangement joins TRBV11-1 to TRBJ2-7; 7 positions agree with TRBD1. This CDR3 comprises 13 residues. Germline loops: CDR1 SGHAT, CDR2 FQDESV (reference sequence). With V trimmed by 5 bases and J by 4 bases, 5 bases remained unmatched. CDR3 in amino acids: CASSAGTAYEQYF. The CDR3 DNA follows: TGTGCCAGCAGCGCCGGGACAGCGTACGAGCAGTACTTC.

The chain recombines TRBV6-4 with TRBJ2-2, with no clear D. Germline assignment: CDR1 MRHNA and CDR2 SNTAGT. The length of the CDR3 is 13 residues. V lost 3 bases, J lost 4 bases, and 6 bases lay in between. CDR3 bases: TGTGCCAGCAGTGATTCTCTCACCGGGGAGCTGTTTTTT. Translated, it gives CASSDSLTGELFF.

The chain combines TRBV5-5 with TRBJ2-1, with a weak D call TRBD1 (5 bases). The length of the CDR3 is 16 residues. Germline CDR1 reads SGHKS; CDR2 reads YYEKEE (reference sequence). The V gene lost 2 bases and the J gene lost 7 bases, with 19 bases spanning the gap. The CDR3 loop is CASSFLMGPLGNEQFF. The DNA for the CDR3 is TGTGCCAGCAGCTTCTTAATGGGGCCCCTAGGGAATGAGCAGTTCTTC. The complete variable domain, with remaining parts taken from reference TRBV5-5 and TRBJ2-1, reads DAGVTQSPTHLIKTRGQQVTLRCSPISGHKSVSWYQQVLGQGPQFIFQYYEKEERGRGNFPDRFSARQFPNYSSELNVNALLLGDSALYLCASSFLMGPLGNEQFFGPGTRLTVL.

This clone occurred once. DNA of the CDR3: TGTGCCAGCAGCTTGTTCGGGGAGCTGTTTTTT. Residues: CASSLFGELFF. The J gene is TRBJ2-2, the V gene TRBV7-9; D ambiguous. This CDR3 is 11 amino acids long. V lost 3 bases and J 7 bases, leaving 3 bases between the germline ends. The germline V gene encodes CDR1 SEHNR and CDR2 FQNEAQ (reference sequence).

The rearrangement links TRBV21-1 to TRBJ2-1; the DNA was not used to check the table's D call, TRBD2. TRBV21-1 is a recognized pseudogene. The CDR3 has 17 residues. In DNA, the CDR3 is TGTGCCAGCAGCAAAGCGGGGGCGGGAGTAGCCTACAATGAGCAGTTCTTC. As protein: CASSKAGAGVAYNEQFF.

The chain combines TRBV13 with TRBJ1-3; D unclear. Germline values: CDR1 PRHDT, CDR2 FYEKMQ (reference sequence). V was cut by 4 bases and J by 0 bases, with 16 bases left in between. The CDR3 sequence is 17 residues long. CDR3 region: CASSSNEDGISGNTIYF. The CDR3 coding sequence is TGTGCCAGCAGCTCGAACGAGGACGGAATCTCTGGAAACACCATATATTTT.

The rearrangement links TRBV5-6 to TRBJ2-6; 7 bases match TRBD1. CDR3 length equals 17 residues. CDR1 is SGHDT and CDR2 is YYEEEE in the germline V gene. Losses at the gene ends were 4 bases for V and 2 bases for J; bases not matched to a gene: 9. CDR3 in amino acids: CASSEGALTPGANVLTF. The CDR3 DNA is TGTGCCAGCAGCGAGGGGGCGCTGACCCCTGGGGCCAACGTCCTGACTTTC.

This clone has just one count. The chain recombines TRBV27 with TRBJ2-7; D ambiguous. Germline-derived CDR1 and CDR2 are MNHEY and SMNVEV (reference sequence). V dropped 0 bases and J dropped 0 bases, with 3 bases sitting between them. This CDR3 is 13 amino acids long. This chain's CDR3 is CASSLSGSYEQYF. Here the CDR3 DNA reads TGTGCCAGCAGTTTATCGGGCTCCTACGAGCAGTACTTC.

CDR3 loop: CASSYWDDDYNEQFF. Here the CDR3 DNA reads TGTGCCAGCAGTTACTGGGACGACGACTACAATGAGCAGTTCTTC. V gene TRBV6-6 combines with J gene TRBJ2-1; possibly TRBD1 or TRBD2 for D (5 bases each). The CDR3 sequence is 15 residues long. Trimming stripped 1 base from V and 3 bases from J, with 10 bases between. CDR1 is MNHNY and CDR2 is SVGAGI in the germline V gene (reference sequence).

The chain carries TRBV7-2 and TRBJ2-3; the D gene is possibly TRBD1 (5 bases). Germline V lookup: CDR1 SGHTA, CDR2 FQGNSA. Trimming shortened V by 3 bases and J by 2 bases, and 12 bases separated the two germline ends. CDR3 length: 15 amino acids. The CDR3: CASSFLGAVTDTQYF. CDR3 bases: TGTGCCAGCAGCTTCTTAGGGGCGGTCACAGATACGCAGTATTTT.

This chain joins TRBV19 and TRBJ1-1; D gene unclear. The length of the CDR3 is 13 residues. Deletions cut 5 bases from V and 2 bases from J, with 9 bases between. Germline CDR1 and CDR2: LNHDA and SQIVND (reference sequence). The CDR3 sequence is CASSVGINTEAFF. The CDR3 DNA reads as TGTGCCAGTAGTGTAGGGATCAACACTGAAGCTTTCTTT.

The rearrangement uses TRBV30 and TRBJ1-1; possibly TRBD1 for D (5 bases). Germline V lookup: CDR1 GTSNPN, CDR2 SVGIG (reference sequence). Trimming pared 3 bases from V and 1 base from J, leaving 9 bases between. The CDR3 length is 13 residues. The DNA of the CDR3 is TGTGCCTGGAGCACGACAGCGAACACTGAAGCTTTCTTT. Its translation: CAWSTTANTEAFF.

As regards this clone: Since a far larger clone is one base different, this is likely a read error. Since the CDR3 does not end with the conserved phenylalanine or tryptophan, this likely comes from a read error. V is TRBV7-9 and J is TRBJ2-7; D not resolved. V was pared by 3 bases and J by 3 bases, with 12 bases between. Germline V lookup: CDR1 SEHNR, CDR2 FQNEAQ (reference sequence). There are 14 residues in the CDR3. In DNA, the CDR3 is TGTGCCAGCAGCTTTGGTGGGAACCTCTACGAGCAGTACCTC. Translation gives CASSFGGNLYEQYL.

This clone was detected only once. The rearrangement joins TRBV28 to TRBJ2-5; 7 nucleotides align to TRBD1. The germline gives CDR1 MDHEN, CDR2 SYDVKM. The J segment lost 5 bases and the V segment lost 4 bases, leaving 7 bases of the junction unmatched. This CDR3 spans 14 amino acids. The CDR3 DNA sequence: TGTGCCAGCAGTTCCACCCCCAGGGGGGAGACCCAGTACTTC. Residues: CASSSTPRGETQYF.

The rearrangement uses TRBV9 and TRBJ2-1, with 8 bases fitting TRBD2. The V segment lost 2 bases and the J segment 4 bases; nucleotides outside the gene matches: 5. Germline V gives CDR1 SGDLS, CDR2 YYNGEE. The CDR3 spans 15 residues. The CDR3 DNA is TGTGCCAGCAGCGTCCTAGCGGGCCGTTACAATGAGCAGTTCTTC. Amino acid sequence: CASSVLAGRYNEQFF.

The chain employs TRBV5-1 and TRBJ2-2; D remains unclear. Per germline, CDR1 SGHRS and CDR2 YFSETQ. CDR3 length equals 11 residues. V was cut by 4 bases and J by 9 bases, with 7 bases left in between. The CDR3 is CASSMGRELFF. The CDR3 DNA sequence: TGCGCCAGCAGCATGGGGAGGGAGCTGTTTTTT.